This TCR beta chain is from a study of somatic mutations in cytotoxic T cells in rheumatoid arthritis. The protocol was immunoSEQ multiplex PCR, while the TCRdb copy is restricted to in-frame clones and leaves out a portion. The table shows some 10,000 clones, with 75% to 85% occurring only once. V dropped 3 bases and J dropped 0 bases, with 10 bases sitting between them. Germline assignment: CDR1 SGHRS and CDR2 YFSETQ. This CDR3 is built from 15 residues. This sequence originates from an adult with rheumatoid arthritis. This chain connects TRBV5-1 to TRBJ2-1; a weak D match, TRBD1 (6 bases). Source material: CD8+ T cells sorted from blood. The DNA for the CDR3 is TGCGCCAGCAGCTCGGACAGTAGCTCCTACAATGAGCAGTTCTTC. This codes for CASSSDSSSYNEQFF.